The 32 T cell receptor beta chains in this list originate from one sample, sequenced in a study of T cell clonality in common variable immunodeficiency. These TCRs' antigens remain unknown. Assay: immunoSEQ multiplex PCR; the TCRdb copy retains only in-frame clones and omits some. Singletons are absent from the sample, which has 30,000 or so clones. General study findings and limits: In common variable immunodeficiency, TCR beta chains reportedly carried fewer deletions and N-nucleotide insertions.

Sequencing was carried out using peripheral blood mononuclear cells. These TCRs come from a human donor with common variable immunodeficiency.

In the case of this clone: The read is 3 residues too short to cover the CDR3 end, so that end is filled in from the germline J gene. The V gene is TRBV2, the J gene TRBJ2-5; D tentatively fits TRBD1 or TRBD2 (5 bases each). Trimming took off 0 bases at V and 7 bases at J, with 15 bases between the two ends. In germline, CDR1 is SNHLY, CDR2 FYNNEI. This CDR3 contains 15 residues. CDR3 DNA (partial): TGTGCCAGCAGTGAAGCGGCGAGGGGCTTAGGGACC. Encoded protein: CASSEAARGLGT. The CDR3 in its entirety is CASSEAARGLGTQYF.

Concerning this clone: The sequence runs out 3 residues before the end of the CDR3; the remainder is reconstructed from the germline J gene. The gene calls are TRBV7-3 and TRBJ2-3; 10 bases are a match to TRBD2. CDR1 and CDR2 from the germline V gene are SGHTA and FQGTGA. This CDR3 is built from 16 residues. The V segment lost 3 bases and the J segment 5 bases; nucleotides outside the gene matches: 8. The sequenced part of the CDR3 DNA is TGTGCCAGCAGCTTCGGCAGCGGGGGGGCTGGAGATACG. Encoded protein: CASSFGSGGAGDT. The CDR3 in full is CASSFGSGGAGDTQYF.

Ten or more counts support this clone. The CDR3 end lies 3 residues beyond the end of the read and is filled in from the germline J gene. The chain employs TRBV20-1 and TRBJ2-5; 10 nucleotides agree with TRBD2. The V and J ends lost 3 bases and 1 base, in that order; junction bases with no gene match: 8. This CDR3 is 16 amino acids long. Per germline, CDR1 DFQATT and CDR2 SNEGSKA (reference sequence). CDR3 bases read: TGCAGTGCTAGGAAAGGCCTAGCGGGGGCCCAAGAGACC. Translation: CSARKGLAGAQET. The complete CDR3 sequence is CSARKGLAGAQETQYF.

This clone was seen only a few times. The CDR3 is cut off 3 residues early in the read; its end comes from the germline J gene. The chain recombines TRBV18 with TRBJ2-3, with TRBD2 identical over 8 bases. Germline CDR1 and CDR2: KGHSH and LQKENI. The CDR3 is 15 amino acids. J gave up 0 bases and V 2 bases, and 1 base lay outside the gene matches. The CDR3 region is CASSPIAGSTDTQYF. The part of the CDR3 DNA that was read is TGTGCCAGCTCACCAATAGCGGGGAGCACAGATACG. Full variable domain (remainder filled in from reference TRBV18 and TRBJ2-3): NAGVMQNPRHLVRRRGQEARLRCSPMKGHSHVYWYRQLPEEGLKFMVYLQKENIIDESGMPKERFSAEFPKEGPSILRIQQVVRGDSAAYFCASSPIAGSTDTQYFGPGTRLTVL.

In its sample, this clone was seen a few times. The CDR3 bases that were read are TGTGCCAGCTCACCCGGACTCCTCTCCAATGAG. This translates into CASSPGLLSNE. The entire CDR3 protein reads CASSPGLLSNEQFF. This sequence joins TRBV18 and TRBJ2-1; a possible D gene is TRBD2 (5 bases). Sequencing ends 3 residues short of the CDR3 end; the germline J gene provides the rest. Germline V gene lookup returns CDR1 KGHSH and CDR2 LQKENI. This CDR3 has 14 residues. Trimming pared 3 bases from V and 6 bases from J, leaving 12 bases between.

This clone was counted at least ten times. The read ends 3 residues before the CDR3 terminus; that terminus is restored from the germline J gene. This chain joins TRBV19 and TRBJ1-1, with D maybe TRBD1 (5 bases). The CDR3 is 13 residues long. Germline CDR1 LNHDA, CDR2 SQIVND (reference sequence). V shed 5 bases and J shed 3 bases, with 10 bases lying between them. The CDR3 here is CASSFDRDTEAFF. The covered CDR3 bases are TGTGCCAGTAGTTTCGACAGAGACACTGAA.

This clone has at least ten counts. The CDR3 end lies 3 residues beyond the end of the read and is filled in from the germline J gene. This chain uses TRBV30 with TRBJ1-2, with TRBD1 matching 9 bases. V trimming: 3 bases; J trimming: 4 bases; junction bases outside the gene matches: 9. CDR3 size: 15 residues. Germline lookup yields CDR1 GTSNPN and CDR2 SVGIG (reference sequence). The covered CDR3 bases are TGTGCCTGGAGCGTGGGGACAGGGTCCATCTATGGC. It yields the protein CAWSVGTGSIYG. The full CDR3 is CAWSVGTGSIYGYTF. Filled out from reference TRBV30 and TRBJ1-2, the complete variable domain reads SQTIHQWPATLVQPVGSPLSLECTVEGTSNPNLYWYRQAAGRGLQLLFYSVGIGQISSEVPQNLSASRPQDRQFILSSKKLLLSDSGFYLCAWSVGTGSIYGYTFGSGTRLTVV.

This clone rates as medium-sized. The CDR3 is cut off 3 residues early in the read; its end comes from the germline J gene. V and J are TRBV30 and TRBJ1-2; TRBD1 matches 8 bases. The germline gives CDR1 GTSNPN, CDR2 SVGIG (reference sequence). The J segment lost 7 bases and the V segment lost 4 bases, leaving 2 bases of the junction unmatched. The CDR3 loop spans 11 amino acids. The covered CDR3 bases are TGTGCCTGGAATACAGGGGGTGGC. Its protein is CAWNTGGG. The whole CDR3 is CAWNTGGGYTF.

About this clone: The read ends 3 residues shy of where the CDR3 ends; the end is completed using the germline J gene. This chain joins TRBV5-1 and TRBJ2-7; a weak D match, TRBD1 (6 bases). The germline V gene encodes CDR1 SGHRS and CDR2 YFSETQ. This CDR3 spans 14 amino acids. Trimming removed 0 bases at V and 2 bases at J, with 9 bases between. The sequenced CDR3 bases are TGCGCCAGCAGCTTGGTGGACAGTGCCTACGAG. Its translation is CASSLVDSAYE. The entire CDR3 protein is CASSLVDSAYEQYF.

A remark on this clone: Sequencing ends 3 residues short of the CDR3 end; the germline J gene provides the rest. This rearrangement joins TRBV7-6 to TRBJ2-2; 8 positions agree with TRBD1. Per the germline V gene, CDR1 is SGHVS and CDR2 is FNYEAQ. The CDR3 covers 15 residues. V lost 1 base and J lost 3; bases outside the gene matches: 1. Incomplete CDR3 DNA: TGTGCCAGCAGCTTAGGGGACAGGTACACCGGGGAG. This codes for CASSLGDRYTGE. The full CDR3 protein reads CASSLGDRYTGELFF. Using reference TRBV7-6 and TRBJ2-2 for the parts outside the CDR3, the full variable domain is GAGVSQSPRYKVTKRGQDVALRCDPISGHVSLYWYRQALGQGPEFLTYFNYEAQQDKSGLPNDRFSAERPEGSISTLTIQRTEQRDSAMYRCASSLGDRYTGELFFGEGSRLTVL.

About this clone itself: The missing CDR3 end, 3 residues past where the read stops, is filled in from the germline J gene. V and J are TRBV2 and TRBJ1-1, with D tentatively TRBD1 (5 bases). Trimming stripped 3 bases from V and 5 bases from J, with 16 bases between. Germline V gene lookup returns CDR1 SNHLY and CDR2 FYNNEI. The CDR3 totals 15 residues. Incomplete CDR3 DNA: TGTGCCAGCAGTGATAGGGGTATGGCAGGGACTGAA. It yields the protein CASSDRGMAGTE. The whole CDR3 reads CASSDRGMAGTEAFF. The whole variable domain, remainder taken from reference TRBV2 and TRBJ1-1, is EPEVTQTPSHQVTQMGQEVILRCVPISNHLYFYWYRQILGQKVEFLVSFYNNEISEKSEIFDDQFSVERPDGSNFTLKIRSTKLEDSAMYFCASSDRGMAGTEAFFGQGTRLTVV.

Concerning this clone itself: Coverage ceases 3 residues before the CDR3 finishes, and the germline J gene fills in the end. The chain recombines TRBV30 with TRBJ1-6; D perhaps matches TRBD1 (5 bases). From germline, CDR1 is GTSNPN and CDR2 SVGIG (reference sequence). The length of the CDR3 is 15 residues. Trimming shortened V by 0 bases and J by 10 bases, and 16 bases separated the two germline ends. Partial CDR3 DNA: TGTGCCTGGAGTGTAGGTCTGGGGAGGGGATCACCC. Its translation: CAWSVGLGRGSP. The complete CDR3 protein is CAWSVGLGRGSPLHF. Full variable domain (outside the CDR3, taken from reference TRBV30 and TRBJ1-6): SQTIHQWPATLVQPVGSPLSLECTVEGTSNPNLYWYRQAAGRGLQLLFYSVGIGQISSEVPQNLSASRPQDRQFILSSKKLLLSDSGFYLCAWSVGLGRGSPLHFGNGTRLTVT.

This clone appeared many times. The read halts 3 residues ahead of the CDR3 end, with the missing end drawn from the germline J gene. V is TRBV10-1 and J is TRBJ2-2; 9 nucleotides agree with TRBD2. The CDR3 contains 15 residues. Per germline, CDR1 WNHNN and CDR2 SYGVQD (reference sequence). V was pared by 4 bases and J by 0 bases, with 0 bases of the junction left unmatched. The sequenced part of the CDR3 DNA is TGCGCCAGCAGTGTAGCGGGGGCGAACACCGGGGAG. Amino acid sequence: CASSVAGANTGE. The full CDR3 sequence reads CASSVAGANTGELFF.

In this sample, this clone turned up a few times. The read comes to an end 3 residues before the CDR3 does, leaving the germline J gene to fill in the end. The chain combines TRBV7-9 with TRBJ1-4; TRBD1 might be the D (6 bases). Germline V gene sequence: CDR1 SEHNR, CDR2 FQNEAQ (reference sequence). The CDR3 has 15 residues. Trimming removed 5 bases at V and 7 bases at J, with 17 bases between. The CDR3 region is CASSPGQGRGEKLFF. CDR3 DNA, as far as it was read: TGTGCCAGCAGCCCCGGTCAGGGGAGGGGTGAAAAA.

The sample holds a few counts of this clone. Read sequence stops 3 residues before the CDR3 end, and the germline J gene provides the missing end. The V gene is TRBV19, the J gene TRBJ2-2; D call uncertain. Deletions cut 7 bases from V and 1 base from J, with 10 bases between. CDR3 length: 14 amino acids. Germline CDR1 LNHDA, CDR2 SQIVND (reference sequence). Here the CDR3 reads CASTSVWNTGELFF. The sequenced part of the CDR3 DNA is TGTGCCAGTACCTCGGTCTGGAACACCGGGGAG.

This clone was found many times. With the read ending 3 residues before the CDR3 end, the germline J gene is used to fill in that end. The V gene is TRBV13, the J gene TRBJ1-5, with 7 bases aligning to TRBD1. Per the germline V gene, CDR1 is PRHDT and CDR2 is FYEKMQ (reference sequence). The CDR3 has 14 amino acids. J lost 2 bases, V lost 8 bases, and 6 bases had no gene match. The sequenced part of the CDR3 DNA is TGTGCCAGCTCCAGGGGGAGAGGCAATCAGCCC. Translating gives CASSRGRGNQP. The CDR3 in its entirety is CASSRGRGNQPQHF.

This clone was recorded many times. The CDR3 extends 3 residues past the end of the read, so its final part is completed from the germline J gene. The chain is built from TRBV7-8 and TRBJ1-6, with 10 bases lining up with TRBD1. Germline-derived CDR1 and CDR2 are SGHVS and FQNEAQ. V lost 6 bases, J lost 7 bases, and 6 bases stayed unmatched. The CDR3 has 15 amino acids. The CDR3 loop is CASSSSGQGNSPLHF. Incomplete CDR3 DNA: TGTGCCAGCAGTTCCTCGGGACAGGGGAATTCACCC.

Comment on this clone: The sequence runs out 3 residues before the end of the CDR3; the remainder is reconstructed from the germline J gene. The chain couples TRBV7-3 to TRBJ2-1; TRBD2 aligns across 7 bases. Germline V gives CDR1 SGHTA, CDR2 FQGTGA. The CDR3 length is 15 residues. After removal of 4 bases from V and 8 bases from J, the junction contained 11 bases not matched to a gene. CDR3 protein: CASSSSGTMSDEQFF. Partial CDR3 DNA: TGTGCCAGCAGCTCCTCCGGGACTATGAGCGATGAG.

This clone was counted a few times. The missing CDR3 end, 3 residues past where the read stops, is filled in from the germline J gene. V gene TRBV7-2 combines with J gene TRBJ1-5; no clear D. Germline assignment: CDR1 SGHTA and CDR2 FQGNSA. V was trimmed by 1 base and J by 7 bases, leaving 8 bases between them. The CDR3 sequence is 13 residues long. CDR3 DNA, as far as it was read: TGTGCCAGCAGCTTAGACAGAGTCCAGCCC. Its protein product is CASSLDRVQP. The complete CDR3 sequence is CASSLDRVQPQHF.

Concerning this clone itself: The read falls 3 residues short of the CDR3 end, and the missing part is taken from the germline J gene. The chain is built from TRBV7-2 and TRBJ1-1, with 8 bases fitting TRBD1. This CDR3 is 13 amino acids long. Germline lookup yields CDR1 SGHTA and CDR2 FQGNSA. The V and J ends lost 5 bases and 4 bases, in that order; junction bases with no gene match: 3. CDR3: CASSLTGGTEAFF. The CDR3 bases that were read are TGTGCCAGCAGCCTCACAGGGGGCACTGAA.

Comment on this clone: The read gets to within 3 residues of the CDR3 end, and the germline J gene fills in the rest. The gene calls are TRBV6-1 and TRBJ2-5; the D gene is possibly TRBD1 (5 bases). V was shortened by 2 bases and J by 5 bases, with 12 bases between the two germline ends. The CDR3 runs 14 residues. Looked up from germline, CDR1 is MNHNS and CDR2 is SASEGT. CDR3 residues: CASSELKGHETQYF. CDR3 bases read: TGTGCCAGCAGTGAACTTAAGGGGCACGAGACC.

This clone turned up a few times. The missing CDR3 end, 3 residues past where the read stops, is filled in from the germline J gene. This chain connects TRBV7-6 to TRBJ1-2; 12 bases align to TRBD1. Per the germline V gene, CDR1 is SGHVS and CDR2 is FNYEAQ. CDR3 length: 16 amino acids. CDR3 DNA, as far as it was read: TGTGCCAGCAGCTTAGAAAGGGGACAGGGGGCCAGAGGC. Translating gives CASSLERGQGARG. The full CDR3 protein is CASSLERGQGARGYTF.

This clone came up many times. The observed sequence ends 3 residues before the CDR3 terminus, with the missing tail filled in from the germline J gene. The rearrangement uses TRBV4-1 and TRBJ1-1; D unresolved. Trimming stripped 0 bases from V and 3 bases from J, with 8 bases between. The germline V gene encodes CDR1 MGHRA and CDR2 YSYEKL. This CDR3 region has 14 residues. The CDR3 reads CASSQDPADTEAFF. CDR3 DNA (partial): TGCGCCAGCAGCCAAGACCCCGCGGACACTGAA.

This clone was recorded a few times. The CDR3 is cut off 3 residues early in the read; its end comes from the germline J gene. This rearrangement joins TRBV20-1 to TRBJ1-1; 10 positions agree with TRBD1. CDR3 length: 17 amino acids. Germline trimming cut 6 bases from V and 1 base from J; bases unmatched to any gene: 14. Germline lookup yields CDR1 DFQATT and CDR2 SNEGSKA (reference sequence). The sequenced CDR3 bases are TGCAGTGCCAAAGGGGGGGACAGGGGTTTGAGGAACACTGAA. It encodes CSAKGGDRGLRNTE. The whole CDR3 is CSAKGGDRGLRNTEAFF.

As to this clone: The read terminates 3 residues before the CDR3 end, so the remaining end is supplied by the germline J gene. V is TRBV6-1 and J is TRBJ2-7; no clear D gene. The CDR3 is made up of 14 amino acids. Germline CDR1 and CDR2: MNHNS and SASEGT. Trimming left V 2 bases short and J 2 bases short, with 10 bases between. CDR3 sequence: CASSERPGTYEQYF. CDR3 DNA, as far as it was read: TGTGCCAGCAGTGAAAGACCAGGCACCTACGAG.

This clone was counted between two and nine times. The sequence runs out 3 residues before the end of the CDR3; the remainder is reconstructed from the germline J gene. V is TRBV19 and J is TRBJ2-2; perhaps TRBD1 as D (7 bases). CDR1 LNHDA and CDR2 SQIVND come from the germline V gene (reference sequence). The CDR3 sequence is 17 residues long. The V end lost 3 bases, the J end lost 5 bases, and 19 bases lay between the germline ends. Partial CDR3 DNA: TGTGCCAGTAGTATGGCGCAGGGGGGCATGGGAACCGGGGAG. Translated, it gives CASSMAQGGMGTGE. The full-length CDR3 reads as CASSMAQGGMGTGELFF.

The CDR3 DNA, read in part, is TGTGCCAGCAGCTTAGCAGGGGCCGGCACAGATACG. Its protein product is CASSLAGAGTDT. The CDR3 in its entirety is CASSLAGAGTDTQYF. The genes are TRBV7-3 and TRBJ2-3; D possibly corresponds to TRBD1 (6 bases). With the read ending 3 residues before the CDR3 end, the germline J gene is used to fill in that end. Between the trimmed V and J ends, which lost 2 bases and 1 base, there was a span of 10 bases. The length of the CDR3 is 15 residues. The V gene's germline CDR1 is SGHTA and CDR2 FQGTGA.

This clone was picked up a small number of times. The CDR3 extends 3 residues past the end of the read, so its final part is completed from the germline J gene. The chain couples TRBV5-1 to TRBJ2-7, with 8 bases that match TRBD1. The CDR3 is 14 residues long. Losses at the gene ends were 6 bases for V and 2 bases for J; bases not matched to a gene: 7. Germline CDR1 SGHRS, CDR2 YFSETQ. The DNA read from the CDR3 is TGCGCCAGCACTGGGACAGGAGGGACCTACGAG. The encoded protein is CASTGTGGTYE. The entire CDR3 protein is CASTGTGGTYEQYF.

A remark on this clone: Coverage ceases 3 residues before the CDR3 finishes, and the germline J gene fills in the end. J is TRBJ2-3 and V is TRBV19; D unclear. V was pared by 3 bases and J by 0 bases, with 10 bases between. The CDR3 has 15 residues. Germline assignment: CDR1 LNHDA and CDR2 SQIVND (reference sequence). Incomplete CDR3 DNA: TGTGCCAGTAGTATCGGTTTTACTAGCACAGATACG. The encoded protein is CASSIGFTSTDT. Given in full, the CDR3 is CASSIGFTSTDTQYF.

This clone was observed a few times. The CDR3 reads CASTRTSGTGELFF. The sequenced part of the CDR3 DNA is TGTGCCAGCACTAGGACTAGCGGTACCGGGGAG. V usage is TRBV7-2 and J usage is TRBJ2-2; 10 bases map to TRBD2. The CDR3 is cut off 3 residues early in the read; its end comes from the germline J gene. The CDR3 extends over 14 amino acids. Germline V gene data show CDR1 as SGHTA and CDR2 as FQGNSA. The J segment lost 5 bases and the V segment lost 7 bases, leaving 4 bases of the junction unmatched.

This clone has at least ten counts. Read sequence stops 3 residues before the CDR3 end, and the germline J gene provides the missing end. The J gene is TRBJ1-2, the V gene TRBV19; tentatively, D is TRBD1 (6 bases). The CDR3 extends over 15 amino acids. Germline V gene lookup returns CDR1 LNHDA and CDR2 SQIVND (reference sequence). The CDR3 here is CASSIVGRGSKGYTF. The CDR3 bases that were read are TGTGCCAGTAGTATAGTTGGCAGGGGTTCAAAAGGC.

On this clone itself: The read gets to within 3 residues of the CDR3 end, and the germline J gene fills in the rest. The V call is TRBV5-1, the J call TRBJ1-1; TRBD1 matches at 9 bases. The CDR3 is 17 residues long. The V gene end was trimmed by 4 bases and the J gene end by 7 bases; junction bases not matched to a gene: 17. The germline gives CDR1 SGHRS, CDR2 YFSETQ. The covered CDR3 bases are TGCGCCAGCAGCGGGCTCCCGTCGGGACAGGGTGGTATTGAA. Its translation is CASSGLPSGQGGIE. The entire CDR3 sequence reads CASSGLPSGQGGIEAFF.